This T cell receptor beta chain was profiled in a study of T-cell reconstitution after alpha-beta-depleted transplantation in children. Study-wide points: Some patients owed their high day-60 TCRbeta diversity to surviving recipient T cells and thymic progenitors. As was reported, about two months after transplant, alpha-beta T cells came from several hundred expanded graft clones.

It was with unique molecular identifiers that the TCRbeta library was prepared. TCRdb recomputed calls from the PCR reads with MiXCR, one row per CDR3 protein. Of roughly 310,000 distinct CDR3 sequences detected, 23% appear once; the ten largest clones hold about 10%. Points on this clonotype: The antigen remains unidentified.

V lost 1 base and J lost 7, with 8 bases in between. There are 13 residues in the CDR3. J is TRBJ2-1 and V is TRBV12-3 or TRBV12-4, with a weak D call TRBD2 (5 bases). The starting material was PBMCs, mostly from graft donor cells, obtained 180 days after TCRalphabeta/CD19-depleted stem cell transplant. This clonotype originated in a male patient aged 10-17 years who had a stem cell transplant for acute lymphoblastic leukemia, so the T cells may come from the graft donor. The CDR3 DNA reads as TGTGCCAGCAGTTTAGGTACGGGAAATGAGCAGTTCTTC. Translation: CASSLGTGNEQFF.